Shown below are 15 T cell receptor beta chains from a single sample sequenced in a study of breast tumors, draining lymph nodes, adjacent tissues. Samples came from axillary lymph nodes draining the breast cancer. TCRdb processed the multiplex PCR reads anew with MiXCR; each CDR3 protein has one entry. The table shows 75,000 to 100,000 distinct CDR3 sequences, with roughly 20% occurring only once. Material: axillary lymph node tissue. These receptors originate from a female donor with breast cancer. Some clones in this sample may be carry-over from other donors' samples.

In this sample, this clonotype turned up many times. The chain joins TRBV20-1 to TRBJ2-1; 7 bases are shared with TRBD2. Per germline, CDR1 DFQATT and CDR2 SNEGSKA (reference sequence). The CDR3 has 16 amino acids. Trimming removed 1 base from V and 0 bases from J; junction bases left unmatched: 6. The CDR3 protein is CSARGSGPFSYNEQFF. As DNA, the CDR3 is TGCAGTGCTAGAGGTAGCGGGCCTTTCTCCTACAATGAGCAGTTCTTC.

Here the CDR3 DNA reads TGCGCCAGCATGGGACTAGCGGGAGGCATTCAGTACTTC. Translating it yields CASMGLAGGIQYF. The chain joins TRBV5-1 to TRBJ2-4; TRBD2 aligns across 15 bases. Germline trimming cut 6 bases from V and 9 bases from J; bases unmatched to any gene: 1. Germline V gene data show CDR1 as SGHRS and CDR2 as YFSETQ. CDR3 length: 13 amino acids.

Points on this clonotype: A much more abundant neighbour one base away suggests this may be a read error. No conserved phenylalanine or tryptophan ends this CDR3, so it is likely a read error. The chain recombines TRBV6-1 with TRBJ1-3; TRBD1 agrees at 7 bases. The CDR3 contains 15 residues. CDR1 and CDR2 (germline): MNHNS, SASEGT. V trimming: 2 bases; J trimming: 4 bases; junction bases outside the gene matches: 5. This chain's CDR3 is CASSELWGQGNTIYL. The CDR3 bases are TGTGCCAGCAGTGAATTATGGGGACAGGGAAACACCATATATCTT.

This clonotype was detected ten times or more. This sequence joins TRBV28 and TRBJ2-7; 10 positions match TRBD1. Germline V gene lookup returns CDR1 MDHEN and CDR2 SYDVKM. The CDR3 has 13 amino acids. V shed 8 bases and J 6 bases; nucleotides not matched to a gene: 7. The CDR3 bases are TGTGCCAGCGGCGGACAGGGGGGCTTCGAGCAGTACTTC. Its protein product is CASGGQGGFEQYF.

This clonotype was picked up many times. The chain links TRBV12-3 or TRBV12-4 to TRBJ2-7, with TRBD2 identical over 13 bases. J gave up 6 bases and V 3 bases, and 5 bases lay outside the gene matches. The CDR3 is made up of 15 amino acids. CDR3 nucleotide sequence: TGTGCCAGCAGTTTGACTAGCGGGAGGACAAGCGAGCAGTACTTC. Protein product: CASSLTSGRTSEQYF.

Regarding this clonotype: A much more abundant neighbour one base away suggests this may be a read error. The V and J genes are TRBV19 and TRBJ2-7; maybe TRBD2 (5 bases). The CDR3 length is 11 residues. Germline CDR1 reads LNHDA; CDR2 reads SQIVND (reference sequence). The CDR3 bases are TGTGCCAGTGGTATGACTAACGAGCAGTACTTC. It yields the protein CASGMTNEQYF.

This clonotype was detected ten times or more. This chain connects TRBV12-3 or TRBV12-4 to TRBJ2-1; 10 bases are shared with TRBD2. The length of the CDR3 is 15 residues. The junction had 3 bases not matched to a gene; V was cut back by 3 bases and J by 4 bases. CDR3: CASSFVAGGYNEQFF. The CDR3 DNA reads TGTGCCAGCAGTTTTGTAGCGGGAGGATACAATGAGCAGTTCTTC.

This clonotype was found many times. This chain connects TRBV7-2 to TRBJ2-5; D not resolved. Germline loops: CDR1 SGHTA, CDR2 FQGNSA. The V gene lost 2 bases and the J gene lost 7 bases, with 14 bases spanning the gap. CDR3 length equals 14 residues. Written as DNA, the CDR3 is TGTGCCAGCAGCTTAAAGAGTGATGTCGGGACCCAGTACTTC. Encoded protein: CASSLKSDVGTQYF.

This clonotype was found many times. This chain joins TRBV6-5 and TRBJ2-3; no clear D gene. V was trimmed by 0 bases and J by 3 bases, leaving 13 bases between them. The CDR3 spans 16 residues. CDR1 MNHEY and CDR2 SVGAGI come from the germline V gene. The CDR3 DNA follows: TGTGCCAGCAGTTACTCGTTGCGCGGAATTACAGATACGCAGTATTTT. Translation: CASSYSLRGITDTQYF.

This clonotype was recorded at least ten times. This rearrangement joins TRBV6-5 to TRBJ2-2; maybe TRBD2 (5 bases). V lost 5 bases and J 5 bases, leaving 15 bases between the germline ends. In germline, CDR1 is MNHEY, CDR2 SVGAGI. The CDR3 runs to 15 residues. The chain's CDR3 is CASSNDLRGTGELFF. The CDR3 nucleotides read TGTGCCAGCAGTAACGACCTCCGAGGGACCGGGGAGCTGTTTTTT.

This clonotype came up many times. The chain recombines TRBV4-3 with TRBJ2-1; 16 bases align to TRBD2. After removal of 3 bases from V and 9 bases from J, the junction contained 11 bases not matched to a gene. Germline V gives CDR1 LGHNA, CDR2 YSLEER. The CDR3 loop spans 18 amino acids. DNA for the CDR3: TGCGCCAGCAGCCAGCAGGGACTAGCGGGAGGGCCTGGCGCTGAGCAGTTCTTC. Its translation: CASSQQGLAGGPGAEQFF.

This clonotype was counted many times. The chain carries TRBV10-2 and TRBJ2-3; 13 bases match TRBD2. Germline CDR1 reads WSHSY; CDR2 reads SAAADI. The CDR3 is 16 residues long. Germline trimming cut 6 bases from V and 4 bases from J; bases unmatched to any gene: 7. CDR3 sequence: CASSAGLAGWADTQYF. The CDR3 coding sequence is TGCGCCAGCAGCGCGGGACTAGCGGGATGGGCAGATACGCAGTATTTT.

Regarding this clonotype: A clone one base away is much larger, so this may be a read error. This rearrangement joins TRBV2 to TRBJ2-5; 9 bases fit TRBD2. Germline V gives CDR1 SNHLY, CDR2 FYNNEI. This CDR3 comprises 15 residues. The V segment lost 6 bases and the J segment 3 bases; nucleotides outside the gene matches: 8. CDR3 DNA: TGTGCCAGCAGCGACCGGGGACTAGCCAAAGAGACCCAGTACTTC. Residues: CASSDRGLAKETQYF.

This clonotype was seen repeatedly, ten times or more. This chain's CDR3 is CASSLGGGGSPLHF. CDR3 bases: TGTGCCAGCAGCTTGGGGGGGGGGGGTTCACCCCTCCACTTT. The chain is built from TRBV5-4 and TRBJ1-6, with a tentative D call TRBD1 (5 bases). This CDR3 has 14 residues. CDR1 and CDR2 (germline): SGHNT, YYREEE (reference sequence). V dropped 0 bases and J dropped 9 bases, with 10 bases sitting between them.

This clonotype was counted at least ten times. This chain links TRBV20-1 with TRBJ1-3, with 7 bases matching TRBD1. The CDR3 has 15 amino acids. V was pared by 0 bases and J by 5 bases, with 7 bases of the junction left unmatched. Germline CDR1 reads DFQATT; CDR2 reads SNEGSKA (reference sequence). The chain's CDR3 is CSARDLRDRRNTIYF. The CDR3 region has the DNA TGCAGTGCTAGAGATCTGCGGGACAGAAGAAACACCATATATTTT.